The rows below give T cell receptor beta chains drawn from one sample of a study of response to subunit inactivated influenza vaccine. TCRdb processed the RT-PCR reads anew with MiXCR; each CDR3 protein has one entry. The table has 630,000 or so distinct CDR3 sequences, roughly 14% seen once. This specimen was PBMCs from blood, taken 12 days after vaccination. Receptors were obtained from a man aged 45-65 years who received an inactivated influenza vaccine. Both conserved end residues are part of each CDR3. Fields, in order: CDR3 length, D gene, clone size, J gene, V gene, CDR3 DNA, CDR3 protein. The D gene is left open where the match is weak. Not every row has a clone size; where given, it reads once, few, many or a size class.

cdr3_length: 11; d_call: .; clone_size: .; j_call: TRBJ2-1; v_call: TRBV29-1; cdr3_nt: TGCAGCGTTGAGTCATACAATGAGCAGTTCTTC; cdr3_aa: CSVESYNEQFF
cdr3_length: 15; d_call: .; clone_size: .; j_call: TRBJ2-1; v_call: TRBV12-3/TRBV12-4; cdr3_nt: TGTGCCAGCAGTTTAGAGGAGGCAGTGTACAATGAGCAGTTCTTC; cdr3_aa: CASSLEEAVYNEQFF
cdr3_length: 18; d_call: TRBD2; clone_size: .; j_call: TRBJ2-7; v_call: TRBV7-8; cdr3_nt: TGTGCCAGCAGCCCTCGGACTAGCGGGGGGTCGAACCCATACGAGCAGTACTTC; cdr3_aa: CASSPRTSGGSNPYEQYF
cdr3_length: 14; d_call: TRBD2; clone_size: .; j_call: TRBJ2-7; v_call: TRBV12-3/TRBV12-4; cdr3_nt: TGTGCCAGCAGTCTTAGCGGGATCCGCTACGAGCAGTACTTC; cdr3_aa: CASSLSGIRYEQYF
cdr3_length: 15; d_call: TRBD1; clone_size: many; j_call: TRBJ2-7; v_call: TRBV5-1; cdr3_nt: TGCGCCAGCAGCCCACGACAGGGGGCCTCCTACGAGCAGTACTTC; cdr3_aa: CASSPRQGASYEQYF
cdr3_length: 15; d_call: .; clone_size: .; j_call: TRBJ2-7; v_call: TRBV2; cdr3_nt: TGTGCCAGTCCCCCACGGGCGGGTCCCTCTTACGAGCAGTACTTC; cdr3_aa: CASPPRAGPSYEQYF
cdr3_length: 14; d_call: .; clone_size: .; j_call: TRBJ2-3; v_call: TRBV6-4; cdr3_nt: TGTGCCAGCAGTGCCGACTCTCACACAGATACGCAGTATTTT; cdr3_aa: CASSADSHTDTQYF
cdr3_length: 16; d_call: TRBD1; clone_size: many; j_call: TRBJ2-2; v_call: TRBV5-1; cdr3_nt: TGCGCCAGCAGCTGGACAGGGGACTCGAACACCGGGGAGCTGTTTTTT; cdr3_aa: CASSWTGDSNTGELFF
cdr3_length: 16; d_call: TRBD2; clone_size: many; j_call: TRBJ2-3; v_call: TRBV5-1; cdr3_nt: TGCGCCAGCAGCTTGGATCTAGCGGGGGGCACAGATACGCAGTATTTT; cdr3_aa: CASSLDLAGGTDTQYF
cdr3_length: 13; d_call: .; clone_size: few; j_call: TRBJ1-1; v_call: TRBV6-6; cdr3_nt: TGTGCCAGCAGTTACTCCACAGACACTGAAGCTTTCTTT; cdr3_aa: CASSYSTDTEAFF
cdr3_length: 15; d_call: .; clone_size: few; j_call: TRBJ2-7; v_call: TRBV11-2; cdr3_nt: TGTGCCAGCAGCTTAGAAGGCCAGGTTGGCTACGAGCAGTACTTC; cdr3_aa: CASSLEGQVGYEQYF
cdr3_length: 11; d_call: .; clone_size: .; j_call: TRBJ2-7; v_call: TRBV6-2/TRBV6-3; cdr3_nt: TGTGCCAGCAGACAGGGCGACGAGCAGTACTTC; cdr3_aa: CASRQGDEQYF
cdr3_length: 16; d_call: TRBD2; clone_size: few; j_call: TRBJ2-7; v_call: TRBV10-3; cdr3_nt: TGTGCCATCAGTGAGTCGTTGATAGCGGGAGAGTACGAGCAGTACTTC; cdr3_aa: CAISESLIAGEYEQYF
cdr3_length: 15; d_call: TRBD1; clone_size: few; j_call: TRBJ2-2; v_call: TRBV5-1; cdr3_nt: TGCGCCAGCAGCCCACTCACAGGGGCTGGCGGGGAGCTGTTTTTT; cdr3_aa: CASSPLTGAGGELFF
cdr3_length: 16; d_call: TRBD1; clone_size: few; j_call: TRBJ1-5; v_call: TRBV7-2; cdr3_nt: TGTGCCAGCAGCTTAGGCACAGGGGAGGTCCATCAGCCCCAGCATTTT; cdr3_aa: CASSLGTGEVHQPQHF
cdr3_length: 16; d_call: .; clone_size: few; j_call: TRBJ1-6; v_call: TRBV6-5; cdr3_nt: TGTGCCAGCAGTTACTCGAGTCGAGCCGCTAATTCACCCCTCCACTTT; cdr3_aa: CASSYSSRAANSPLHF
cdr3_length: 12; d_call: .; clone_size: few; j_call: TRBJ1-2; v_call: TRBV20-1; cdr3_nt: TGCAGTGCTGGGACTGCCAAGGATGGCTACACCTTC; cdr3_aa: CSAGTAKDGYTF
cdr3_length: 16; d_call: TRBD2; clone_size: few; j_call: TRBJ2-3; v_call: TRBV7-8; cdr3_nt: TGTGCCAGCAGCGATCTACTAGCGCCGGAGGCAGATACGCAGTATTTT; cdr3_aa: CASSDLLAPEADTQYF
cdr3_length: 13; d_call: .; clone_size: many; j_call: TRBJ2-2; v_call: TRBV7-9; cdr3_nt: TGTGCCAGCAGCTATCCAGGGACCGGGGAGCTGTTTTTT; cdr3_aa: CASSYPGTGELFF
cdr3_length: 14; d_call: .; clone_size: .; j_call: TRBJ1-4; v_call: TRBV29-1; cdr3_nt: TGCAGCGTTGATGCTCTCTCTTCCGAAGAAAAACTGTTTTTT; cdr3_aa: CSVDALSSEEKLFF
cdr3_length: 14; d_call: .; clone_size: few; j_call: TRBJ2-1; v_call: TRBV7-6; cdr3_nt: TGTGCCAGCAGCTTAGTGGGGCTGCAGGATGAGCAGTTCTTC; cdr3_aa: CASSLVGLQDEQFF
cdr3_length: 14; d_call: TRBD1; clone_size: few; j_call: TRBJ1-4; v_call: TRBV5-1; cdr3_nt: TGCGCCAGCAGCTTGGGAGGGGGCAATGAAAAACTGTTTTTT; cdr3_aa: CASSLGGGNEKLFF
cdr3_length: 13; d_call: .; clone_size: .; j_call: TRBJ2-1; v_call: TRBV4-1; cdr3_nt: TGCGCCAGCAGCCAAGACAGGGCAGGTGAGCAGTTCTTC; cdr3_aa: CASSQDRAGEQFF
cdr3_length: 16; d_call: .; clone_size: many; j_call: TRBJ2-7; v_call: TRBV7-6; cdr3_nt: TGTGCCAGCAGCTCCCGGACCGGGACCCCGACCTACGAGCAGTACTTC; cdr3_aa: CASSSRTGTPTYEQYF
cdr3_length: 19; d_call: TRBD2; clone_size: .; j_call: TRBJ2-1; v_call: TRBV11-2; cdr3_nt: TGTGCCAGCAGCTTAGGAGGGGCCGGCGGGGGGCTAACCTACAATGAGCAGTTCTTC; cdr3_aa: CASSLGGAGGGLTYNEQFF
cdr3_length: 12; d_call: .; clone_size: .; j_call: TRBJ1-1; v_call: TRBV7-9; cdr3_nt: TGTGCCAGCAGCCTGATGGGCACTGAAGCTTTCTTT; cdr3_aa: CASSLMGTEAFF
cdr3_length: 17; d_call: .; clone_size: .; j_call: TRBJ1-5; v_call: TRBV20-1; cdr3_nt: TGCAGTGCTAGAGATTTCAGGGACGACAGCCACAATCAGCCCCAGCATTTT; cdr3_aa: CSARDFRDDSHNQPQHF